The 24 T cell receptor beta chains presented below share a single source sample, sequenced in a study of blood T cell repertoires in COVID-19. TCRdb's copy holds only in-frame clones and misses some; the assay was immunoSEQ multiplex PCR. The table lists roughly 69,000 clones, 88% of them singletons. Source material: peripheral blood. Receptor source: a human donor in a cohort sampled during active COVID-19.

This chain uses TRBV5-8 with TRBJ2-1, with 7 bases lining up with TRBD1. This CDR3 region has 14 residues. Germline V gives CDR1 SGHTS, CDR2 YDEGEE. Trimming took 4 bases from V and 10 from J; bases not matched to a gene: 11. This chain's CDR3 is CASSTGTVWLEQFF. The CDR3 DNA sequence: TGTGCCAGCAGCACCGGGACAGTGTGGTTGGAGCAGTTCTTC.

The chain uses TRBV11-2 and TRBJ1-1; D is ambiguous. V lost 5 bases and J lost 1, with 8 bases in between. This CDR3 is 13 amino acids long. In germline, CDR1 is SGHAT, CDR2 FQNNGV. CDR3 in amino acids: CASSISGNTEAFF. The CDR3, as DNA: TGTGCCAGCAGCATCAGTGGGAACACTGAAGCTTTCTTT.

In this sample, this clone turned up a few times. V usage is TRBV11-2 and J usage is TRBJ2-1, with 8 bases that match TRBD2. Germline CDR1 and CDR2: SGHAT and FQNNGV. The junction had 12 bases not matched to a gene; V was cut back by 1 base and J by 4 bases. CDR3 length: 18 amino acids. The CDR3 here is CASSLVMISGNNYNEQFF. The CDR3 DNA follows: TGTGCCAGCAGCTTAGTTATGATTAGCGGGAACAATTACAATGAGCAGTTCTTC.

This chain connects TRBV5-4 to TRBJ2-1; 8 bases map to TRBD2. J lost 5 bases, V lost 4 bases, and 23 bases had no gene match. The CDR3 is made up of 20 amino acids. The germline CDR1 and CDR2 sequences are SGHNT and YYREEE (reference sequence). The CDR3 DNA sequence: TGTGCCAGCAGCCCCCCCGTTCTCGGCGGGAGGACCGACATTGACAATGAGCAGTTCTTC. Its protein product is CASSPPVLGGRTDIDNEQFF.

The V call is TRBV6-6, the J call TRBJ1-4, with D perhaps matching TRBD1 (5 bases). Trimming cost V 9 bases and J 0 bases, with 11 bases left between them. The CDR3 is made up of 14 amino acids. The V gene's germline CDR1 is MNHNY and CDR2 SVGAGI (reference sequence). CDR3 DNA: TGTGCCAGTTGGGGCTCTGCAACTAATGAAAAACTGTTTTTT. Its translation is CASWGSATNEKLFF.

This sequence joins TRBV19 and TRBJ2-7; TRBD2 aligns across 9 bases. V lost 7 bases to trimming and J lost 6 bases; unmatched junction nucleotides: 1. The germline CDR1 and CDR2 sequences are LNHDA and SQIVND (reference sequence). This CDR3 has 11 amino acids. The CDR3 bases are TGTGCCAGTACTAGCGGGATCGAGCAGTACTTC. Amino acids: CASTSGIEQYF.

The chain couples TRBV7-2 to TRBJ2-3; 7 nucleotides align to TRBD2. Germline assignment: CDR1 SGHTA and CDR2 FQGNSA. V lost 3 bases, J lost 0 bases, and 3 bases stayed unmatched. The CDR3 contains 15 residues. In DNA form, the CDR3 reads TGTGCCAGCAGCTTTAGCGGGCCTAGCACAGATACGCAGTATTTT. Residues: CASSFSGPSTDTQYF.

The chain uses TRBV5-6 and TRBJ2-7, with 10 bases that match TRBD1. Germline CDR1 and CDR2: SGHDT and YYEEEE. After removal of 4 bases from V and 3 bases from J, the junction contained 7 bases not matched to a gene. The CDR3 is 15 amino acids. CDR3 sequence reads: CASSQTGGLVYEQYF. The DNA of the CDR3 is TGTGCCAGCAGCCAGACAGGGGGCTTGGTCTACGAGCAGTACTTC. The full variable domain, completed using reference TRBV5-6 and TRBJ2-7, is DAGVTQSPTHLIKTRGQQVTLRCSPKSGHDTVSWYQQALGQGPQFIFQYYEEEERQRGNFPDRFSGHQFPNYSSELNVNALLLGDSALYLCASSQTGGLVYEQYFGPGTRLTVT.

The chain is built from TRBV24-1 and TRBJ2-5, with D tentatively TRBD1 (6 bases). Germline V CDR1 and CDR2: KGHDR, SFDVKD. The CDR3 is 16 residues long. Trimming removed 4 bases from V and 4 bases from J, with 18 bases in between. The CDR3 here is CATSEPRTGIGETQYF. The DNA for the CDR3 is TGTGCCACCAGTGAACCTCGTACAGGGATCGGAGAGACCCAGTACTTC.

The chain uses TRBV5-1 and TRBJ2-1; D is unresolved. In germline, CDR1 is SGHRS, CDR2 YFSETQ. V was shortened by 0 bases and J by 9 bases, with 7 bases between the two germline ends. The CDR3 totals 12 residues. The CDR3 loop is CASSLVSTEQFF. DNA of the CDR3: TGCGCCAGCAGCTTGGTGAGCACTGAGCAGTTCTTC.

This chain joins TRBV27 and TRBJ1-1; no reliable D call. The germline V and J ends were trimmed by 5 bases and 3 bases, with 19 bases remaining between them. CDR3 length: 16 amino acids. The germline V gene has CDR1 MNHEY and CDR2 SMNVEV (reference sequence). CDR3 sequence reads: CASSPRPYLRDTEAFF. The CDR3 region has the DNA TGTGCCAGCAGTCCACGACCCTACCTCCGGGACACTGAAGCTTTCTTT.

The chain's CDR3 is CASSYGAGGGHEQYF. In DNA form, the CDR3 reads TGTGCCAGCAGTTACGGGGCTGGTGGGGGCCACGAGCAGTACTTC. The genes are TRBV6-5 and TRBJ2-7; D perhaps matches TRBD1 (6 bases). The CDR3 covers 15 residues. In germline, CDR1 is MNHEY, CDR2 SVGAGI. The ends were cut back, 2 bases at V and 5 bases at J, with 16 bases in the middle.

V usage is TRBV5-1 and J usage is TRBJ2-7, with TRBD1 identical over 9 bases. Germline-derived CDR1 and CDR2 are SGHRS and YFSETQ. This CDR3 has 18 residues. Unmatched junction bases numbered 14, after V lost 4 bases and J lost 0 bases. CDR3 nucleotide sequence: TGCGCCAGCAGCATCACAGGGGGCGCCGGGACGAACTCCTACGAGCAGTACTTC. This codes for CASSITGGAGTNSYEQYF.

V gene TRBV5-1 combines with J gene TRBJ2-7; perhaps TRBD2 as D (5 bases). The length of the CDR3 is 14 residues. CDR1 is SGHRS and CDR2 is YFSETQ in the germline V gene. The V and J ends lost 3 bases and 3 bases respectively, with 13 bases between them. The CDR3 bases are TGCGCCAGCAGCTGGAGGACGGGCAACTACGAGCAGTACTTC. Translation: CASSWRTGNYEQYF. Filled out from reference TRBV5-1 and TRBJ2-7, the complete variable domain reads KAGVTQTPRYLIKTRGQQVTLSCSPISGHRSVSWYQQTPGQGLQFLFEYFSETQRNKGNFPGRFSGRQFSNSRSEMNVSTLELGDSALYLCASSWRTGNYEQYFGPGTRLTVT.

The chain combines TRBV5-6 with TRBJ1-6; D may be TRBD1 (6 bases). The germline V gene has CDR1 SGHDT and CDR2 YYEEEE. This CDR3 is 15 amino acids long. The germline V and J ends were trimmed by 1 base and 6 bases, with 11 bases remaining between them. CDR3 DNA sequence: TGTGCCAGCAGCTTGAGGGGGGGTCGTAATTCACCCCTCCACTTT. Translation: CASSLRGGRNSPLHF.

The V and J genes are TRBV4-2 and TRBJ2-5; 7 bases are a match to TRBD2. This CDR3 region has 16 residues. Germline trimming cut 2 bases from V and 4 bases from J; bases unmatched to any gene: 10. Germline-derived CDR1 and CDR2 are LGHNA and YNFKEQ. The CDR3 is CASSQYTSSGGETQYF. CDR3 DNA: TGTGCCAGCAGCCAATATACGTCTTCGGGAGGAGAGACCCAGTACTTC.

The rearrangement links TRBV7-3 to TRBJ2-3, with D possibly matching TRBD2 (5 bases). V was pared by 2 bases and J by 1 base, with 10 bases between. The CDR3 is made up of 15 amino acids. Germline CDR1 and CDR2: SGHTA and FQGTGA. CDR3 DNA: TGTGCCAGCAGCTTAGGGTCCGGGGGCACAGATACGCAGTATTTT. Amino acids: CASSLGSGGTDTQYF.

The CDR3 nucleotides are TGTGCCAGCAGTAAACTAGCGGGGGGCACAGATACGCAGTATTTT. This gives the protein CASSKLAGGTDTQYF. The V call is TRBV6-2 or TRBV6-3, the J call TRBJ2-3, with 11 bases that match TRBD2. The trim removed 5 bases at V and 1 base at J, leaving 2 bases unmatched. The length of the CDR3 is 15 residues. The V gene's germline CDR1 is MNHEY and CDR2 SVGEGT.

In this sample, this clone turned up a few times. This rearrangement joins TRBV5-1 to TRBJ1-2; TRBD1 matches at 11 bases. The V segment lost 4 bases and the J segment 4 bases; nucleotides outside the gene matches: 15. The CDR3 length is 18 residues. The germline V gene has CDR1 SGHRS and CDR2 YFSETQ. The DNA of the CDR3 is TGCGCCAGCAGCCCTCTTTATACGGACAGGGGGCGCTTCTATGGCTACACCTTC. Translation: CASSPLYTDRGRFYGYTF.

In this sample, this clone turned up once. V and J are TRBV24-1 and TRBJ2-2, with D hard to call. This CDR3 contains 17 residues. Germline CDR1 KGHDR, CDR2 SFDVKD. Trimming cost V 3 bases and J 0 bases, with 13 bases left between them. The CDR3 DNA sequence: TGTGCCACCAGTGATGGGTTATCGACACCGAACACCGGGGAGCTGTTTTTT. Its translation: CATSDGLSTPNTGELFF.

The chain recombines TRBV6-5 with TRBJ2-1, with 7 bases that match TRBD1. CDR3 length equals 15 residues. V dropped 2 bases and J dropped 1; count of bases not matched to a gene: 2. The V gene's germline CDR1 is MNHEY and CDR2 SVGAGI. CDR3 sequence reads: CASSYEGASYNEQFF. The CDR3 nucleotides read TGTGCCAGCAGTTACGAGGGGGCTTCCTACAATGAGCAGTTCTTC.

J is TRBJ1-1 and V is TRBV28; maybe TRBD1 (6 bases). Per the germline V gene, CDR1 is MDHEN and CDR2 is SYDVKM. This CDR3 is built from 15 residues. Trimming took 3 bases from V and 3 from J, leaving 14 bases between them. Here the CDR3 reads CASSFLGQGHTEAFF. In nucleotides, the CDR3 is TGTGCCAGCAGTTTTTTGGGGCAGGGGCACACTGAAGCTTTCTTT.

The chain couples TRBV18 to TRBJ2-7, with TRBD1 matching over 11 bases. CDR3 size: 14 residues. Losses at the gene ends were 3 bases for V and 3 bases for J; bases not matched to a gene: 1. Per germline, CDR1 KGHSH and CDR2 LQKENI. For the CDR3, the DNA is TGTGCCAGCTCACCGGGACAGGGGGTCTACGAGCAGTACTTC. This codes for CASSPGQGVYEQYF.

DNA of the CDR3: TGCGCCAGCAGCTTGGAGCCGGGTCTCGGGAAGACCCAGTACTTC. It is translated as CASSLEPGLGKTQYF. The rearrangement links TRBV5-1 to TRBJ2-5, with a tentative D call TRBD2 (5 bases). The CDR3 is made up of 15 amino acids. V was pared by 0 bases and J by 6 bases, with 15 bases between. Germline CDR1 SGHRS, CDR2 YFSETQ. Complete variable domain (other parts from reference TRBV5-1 and TRBJ2-5): KAGVTQTPRYLIKTRGQQVTLSCSPISGHRSVSWYQQTPGQGLQFLFEYFSETQRNKGNFPGRFSGRQFSNSRSEMNVSTLELGDSALYLCASSLEPGLGKTQYFGPGTRLLVL.